This TCR beta chain was sequenced for a study of T cells in Graves' hyperthyroidism and ophthalmopathy. It was RNA transcripts that yielded the amplified TCR beta CDR3 regions. A first-round RT-PCR of the TCR CDR3 used the HTBI primer set. TCRdb redid the calling of the multiplex PCR reads with MiXCR, one entry per CDR3 protein. The sample shows about 400,000 distinct CDR3 sequences, about an eighth of them seen only once. This clonotype was counted many times. Sequencing used blood. This clonotype was sampled from a woman between 18 and 29 years old with Graves' hyperthyroidism.

This CDR3 is CSVDDLTGELFF. The CDR3 DNA is TGCAGCGTTGATGACCTTACCGGGGAGCTGTTTTTT. The V and J genes are TRBV29-1 and TRBJ2-2; no definite D call. There are 12 residues in the CDR3. Deletions cut 3 bases from V and 5 bases from J, with 7 bases between. Germline values: CDR1 SQVTM, CDR2 ANQGSEA.